This is a list of T cell receptor beta chains from one sample in a study of CD8+CD57+ T cells in acquired aplastic anemia. TCRdb re-analysed the reads in MiXCR, keeping a single row per CDR3 protein. Here the sample spans some 180,000 distinct CDR3 sequences, 63% being singletons. Material: sorted CD4+, CD8+, or CD8+CD57+ T cells (not recorded which) from PBMCs. These receptors all come from a human donor with aplastic anemia. The CDR3 runs from the conserved cysteine through the conserved F or W. Each record gives: J gene, clone size, D gene, V gene, CDR3 DNA, CDR3 protein. A D gene is named only where the DNA matches it firmly. Clone size is given for some rows only: seen once, a few or many times, or a class if the clone is expanded.

j_call: TRBJ2-5
clone_size: -
d_call: TRBD2
v_call: TRBV20-1
cdr3_nt: TGCAGTGCTGCAAAGCGGGAGTCGGGGGAGACCCAGTACTTC
cdr3_aa: CSAAKRESGETQYF

j_call: TRBJ1-5
clone_size: -
d_call: TRBD1
v_call: TRBV29-1
cdr3_nt: TGCAGCGTCGTAAATGGACAGGGAAAGAGCAATCAGCCCCAGCATTTT
cdr3_aa: CSVVNGQGKSNQPQHF

j_call: TRBJ2-2
clone_size: many
d_call: TRBD2
v_call: TRBV7-9
cdr3_nt: TGTGCCAGCGGACCCCCAAGGGAGGGAACCGGGGAGCTGTTTTTT
cdr3_aa: CASGPPREGTGELFF

j_call: TRBJ1-5
clone_size: -
d_call: -
v_call: TRBV20-1
cdr3_nt: TGCAGTGCGATGGACGGTTTTCGCAATCAGCCCCAGCATTTT
cdr3_aa: CSAMDGFRNQPQHF

j_call: TRBJ1-1
clone_size: -
d_call: -
v_call: TRBV7-8
cdr3_nt: TGTGCCAGCAGCCAAGTAGCGGGGGGCCCGAACACTGAAGCTTTCTTT
cdr3_aa: CASSQVAGGPNTEAFF

j_call: TRBJ1-1
clone_size: -
d_call: -
v_call: TRBV19
cdr3_nt: TGTGCCAGTAGTATTGTTCGGGCAGGCAGTACTGAAGCTTTCTTT
cdr3_aa: CASSIVRAGSTEAFF

j_call: TRBJ2-1
clone_size: -
d_call: TRBD2
v_call: TRBV10-3
cdr3_nt: TGTGCCATCAAGACTAGCGGGGGGGCTGGCGACAATGAGCAGTTCTTC
cdr3_aa: CAIKTSGGAGDNEQFF

j_call: TRBJ2-7
clone_size: -
d_call: -
v_call: TRBV6-1
cdr3_nt: TGCGCCAGCCTCCTAGGGGACATGGAAATTGACGAGCAGTACTTC
cdr3_aa: CASLLGDMEIDEQYF

j_call: TRBJ2-1
clone_size: -
d_call: -
v_call: TRBV10-3
cdr3_nt: TGTGCCATCAGTGACTTAGGGTACAATGAGCAGTTCTTC
cdr3_aa: CAISDLGYNEQFF

j_call: TRBJ2-7
clone_size: few
d_call: TRBD2
v_call: TRBV7-2
cdr3_nt: TGTGCCAGCAGCCAGGGACTAGCGGATACCTACGAGCAGTACTTC
cdr3_aa: CASSQGLADTYEQYF

j_call: TRBJ2-3
clone_size: -
d_call: -
v_call: TRBV20-1
cdr3_nt: TGCAGCACAGGGTCCCGCACAGATACGCAGTATTTT
cdr3_aa: CSTGSRTDTQYF

j_call: TRBJ2-7
clone_size: -
d_call: -
v_call: TRBV5-4
cdr3_nt: TGTGCCAGCAGCCCAAGCCCAAGTCCCTACGAGCAGGACTTC
cdr3_aa: CASSPSPSPYEQDF

j_call: TRBJ1-2
clone_size: few
d_call: -
v_call: TRBV15
cdr3_nt: TGTGCCACCAGCAGAGGGACAGCGACAGATGGCTACACCTTC
cdr3_aa: CATSRGTATDGYTF

j_call: TRBJ1-1
clone_size: once
d_call: -
v_call: TRBV20-1
cdr3_nt: TGCAGTGCGAGAAACAGCGGAAGACCGAACACTGAAGCTTTCTTT
cdr3_aa: CSARNSGRPNTEAFF

j_call: TRBJ2-7
clone_size: -
d_call: -
v_call: TRBV12-3/TRBV12-4
cdr3_nt: TGTGCCAGCAGCCCGGACAGTTCCTCCTACGAGCAGTACTTC
cdr3_aa: CASSPDSSSYEQYF

j_call: TRBJ2-2
clone_size: -
d_call: -
v_call: TRBV24-1
cdr3_nt: TGTGCCACCAGTGACATTGGGAACACCGGGGAGCTGCTTTTC
cdr3_aa: CATSDIGNTGELLF

j_call: TRBJ1-5
clone_size: -
d_call: -
v_call: TRBV7-9
cdr3_nt: TGTGCCAGCAGCTTAGGTTCAGGATTCAGCAATCAGCCCCAGCATTTT
cdr3_aa: CASSLGSGFSNQPQHF

j_call: TRBJ2-6
clone_size: -
d_call: TRBD1
v_call: TRBV19
cdr3_nt: TGTGCCAGCACCATAGGGACAGGGGCCAGGTCTGGGGCCAACGTCCTGACTTTC
cdr3_aa: CASTIGTGARSGANVLTF

j_call: TRBJ2-5
clone_size: few
d_call: -
v_call: TRBV20-1
cdr3_nt: TGCAGTGCTAGAGGGCGTGAGACCCAGTACTTC
cdr3_aa: CSARGRETQYF

j_call: TRBJ2-7
clone_size: once
d_call: -
v_call: TRBV7-3
cdr3_nt: TGTGCCAGCAGCCTAAGCGGGTCCTCGTCCTACGAGCAGTACTTC
cdr3_aa: CASSLSGSSSYEQYF

j_call: TRBJ1-2
clone_size: -
d_call: -
v_call: TRBV19
cdr3_nt: TGTGCCAGTAGTGAGACAGCTTTCGGCTACACCTTC
cdr3_aa: CASSETAFGYTF

j_call: TRBJ2-7
clone_size: -
d_call: TRBD1
v_call: TRBV20-1
cdr3_nt: TGCAGTGCTCGGGGACAGGCGACCTACGAGCAGTACTTC
cdr3_aa: CSARGQATYEQYF